The rows below give T cell receptor beta chains drawn from one sample of a study of cytomegalovirus exposure and HLA in healthy donors. The data were produced by immunoSEQ multiplex PCR, yet TCRdb's version contains in-frame clones alone and is incomplete. Of 150,000 to 200,000 clones listed, 79% are singletons. What was sequenced was PBMCs. The source of these receptors is a woman in her forties or fifties in good health and CMV-seronegative. CDR3s include the opening cysteine and the closing phenylalanine or tryptophan. A D gene is named only where the DNA matches it firmly. Expanded clones are given a class, and other clones once, few, many or no size at all.

j_gene,abundance,d_gene,v_gene,CDR3aa,CDR3nt
TRBJ1-6,.,TRBD1,TRBV27,CASSVQGIVNSPLHF,TGTGCCAGCAGTGTACAGGGGATCGTTAATTCACCCCTCCACTTT
TRBJ1-1,.,TRBD1,TRBV28,CASSPGQGATEAFF,TGTGCCAGCAGTCCGGGACAGGGGGCTACTGAAGCTTTCTTT
TRBJ2-7,.,TRBD1,TRBV9,CASSASPDRVGEQYF,TGTGCCAGCAGCGCGAGTCCGGACAGGGTGGGCGAGCAGTACTTC
TRBJ1-6,.,.,TRBV7-2,CASSFQVPYNSPLHF,TGTGCCAGCAGCTTCCAGGTCCCCTATAATTCACCCCTCCACTTT
TRBJ1-4,.,TRBD1,TRBV4-3,CASSPTGTGGEKLFF,TGCGCCAGCAGCCCCACCGGGACAGGGGGGGAAAAACTGTTTTTT
TRBJ1-1,.,.,TRBV9,CASSVAGGGPNTEAFF,TGTGCCAGCAGCGTAGCGGGCGGGGGCCCGAACACTGAAGCTTTCTTT
TRBJ2-7,.,TRBD1,TRBV6-5,CASTPTGTKNEQYF,TGTGCCAGCACGCCGACAGGGACGAAGAACGAGCAGTACTTC
TRBJ1-1,few,TRBD1,TRBV5-1,CASSLDRGNMAFF,TGCGCCAGCAGCTTGGACAGGGGGAATATGGCTTTCTTT
TRBJ1-2,.,TRBD1,TRBV6-5,CASSRPGQGSFGYTF,TGTGCCAGCAGCCGACCGGGACAGGGGTCTTTTGGCTACACCTTC
TRBJ1-6,.,.,TRBV19,CASSILLDRHNSPLHF,TGTGCCAGTAGTATTTTGCTGGACAGACATAATTCACCCCTCCACTTT
TRBJ2-1,.,TRBD2,TRBV6-1,CAAGGVAGYEQFF,TGTGCCGCTGGAGGAGTAGCGGGATATGAGCAGTTCTTC
TRBJ1-4,.,TRBD1,TRBV7-9,CASSSTGGEKLFF,TGTGCCAGCAGCTCGACAGGGGGTGAAAAACTGTTTTTT
TRBJ2-5,few,.,TRBV28,CASSLGGRGSETQYF,TGTGCCAGCAGTTTAGGGGGGAGAGGGTCAGAGACCCAGTACTTC
TRBJ1-1,once,.,TRBV27,CASSLLQGNTEAFF,TGTGCCAGCAGCCTTCTACAGGGGAACACTGAAGCTTTCTTT
TRBJ2-1,.,TRBD2,TRBV4-1,CASSQGGVAGGLNEQFF,TGCGCCAGCAGCCAAGGCGGGGTAGCGGGGGGGCTTAATGAGCAGTTCTTC
TRBJ2-4,.,TRBD1,TRBV4-1,CASSPREGAGAKNIQYF,TGCGCCAGCAGCCCGCGCGAGGGGGCGGGAGCCAAAAACATTCAGTACTTC
TRBJ1-6,.,TRBD1,TRBV5-1,CASSLRDRDNSPLHF,TGCGCCAGCAGCTTACGGGACAGGGATAATTCACCCCTCCACTTT